The 19 T cell receptor beta chains below all came from one sample that was sequenced in a study of shared clonotypes between healthy human individuals. Repertoires were generated with immunoSEQ multiplex PCR, while TCRdb's copy carries only in-frame clones and drops some. The sample shows some 200,000 clones, under 80% of them seen only once. The sequenced material came from memory CD4+ T cells sorted from blood. Indicated subset: CD45RA-negative fraction. These receptors originate from a man aged 25-45 years in good health.

In this sample, this clone turned up a few times. The V gene is TRBV19, the J gene TRBJ2-7, with 15 bases lining up with TRBD2. CDR3 size: 18 residues. From germline, CDR1 is LNHDA and CDR2 SQIVND (reference sequence). Trimming took 5 bases from V and 0 from J; bases not matched to a gene: 8. CDR3 DNA: TGTGCCAGTAGTGCCCGGACTAGCGGGAGGGCCTTCTCCTACGAGCAGTACTTC. It encodes CASSARTSGRAFSYEQYF.

The chain has TRBV5-1 and TRBJ2-3; 8 nucleotides agree with TRBD1. This CDR3 spans 15 amino acids. Trimming removed 4 bases from V and 2 bases from J; junction bases left unmatched: 6. Germline V gene lookup returns CDR1 SGHRS and CDR2 YFSETQ. The CDR3, as DNA: TGCGCCAGCAGCCTGACAGGGGTCCCCACAGATACGCAGTATTTT. This encodes CASSLTGVPTDTQYF.

The chain links TRBV6-1 to TRBJ1-1; TRBD1 is a possible D gene (6 bases). This CDR3 comprises 15 residues. Germline CDR1 reads MNHNS; CDR2 reads SASEGT. The germline V and J ends were trimmed by 6 bases and 1 base, with 15 bases remaining between them. The CDR3 protein is CASRDPGHKNTEAFF. The CDR3, as DNA: TGTGCCAGCAGGGATCCGGGACATAAGAACACTGAAGCTTTCTTT.

This clone has at least ten counts. The chain links TRBV5-4 to TRBJ2-7; tentatively, D is TRBD2 (6 bases). This CDR3 has 13 residues. Trimming cost V 4 bases and J 1 base, with 9 bases left between them. The V gene's germline CDR1 is SGHNT and CDR2 YYREEE (reference sequence). CDR3 sequence: CASSGGLSYEQYF. The CDR3, as DNA: TGTGCCAGCAGCGGGGGACTGTCCTACGAGCAGTACTTC.

In regard to this clone: Other DNA sequences in this sample translate to the same CDR3. The gene calls are TRBV18 and TRBJ1-4; TRBD1 matches at 7 bases. Germline V lookup: CDR1 KGHSH, CDR2 LQKENI. The trim removed 2 bases at V and 6 bases at J, leaving 9 bases unmatched. The CDR3 has 16 amino acids. CDR3 nucleotides: TGTGCCAGCTCACCATCCTCCCGACAGGGATATGAAAAACTGTTTTTT. This codes for CASSPSSRQGYEKLFF.

This clone has just one count. The chain has TRBV2 and TRBJ2-1; possibly TRBD1 for D (5 bases). Trimming shortened V by 5 bases and J by 7 bases, and 15 bases separated the two germline ends. This CDR3 has 14 residues. Germline-derived CDR1 and CDR2 are SNHLY and FYNNEI. This CDR3 reads CASSFTGLVNEQFF. The DNA for the CDR3 is TGTGCCAGCAGTTTCACAGGCCTGGTAAATGAGCAGTTCTTC.

This clone was seen only a few times. This chain joins TRBV18 and TRBJ1-5; 9 bases are a match to TRBD1. The CDR3 is made up of 13 amino acids. From germline, CDR1 is KGHSH and CDR2 LQKENI. The V and J ends lost 4 bases and 10 bases, in that order; junction bases with no gene match: 5. CDR3 loop: CASSLTGGDPQHF. The DNA for the CDR3 is TGTGCCAGCTCACTTACAGGGGGCGACCCCCAGCATTTT.

The chain employs TRBV6-1 and TRBJ1-2; D is undetermined. Germline-derived CDR1 and CDR2 are MNHNS and SASEGT. The V end was cut by 4 bases, the J end by 7 bases, with 7 bases between. This CDR3 contains 11 residues. The CDR3 DNA follows: TGTGCCAGCAGTGTGGGGATTGGCTACACCTTC. Translated, it gives CASSVGIGYTF.

This clone appeared once. This chain joins TRBV12-5 and TRBJ1-2; D is possibly TRBD1 (5 bases). Germline loops: CDR1 LGHNT, CDR2 FRNRAP. The CDR3 is 12 residues long. V dropped 5 bases and J dropped 8 bases, with 12 bases sitting between them. The CDR3 coding sequence is TGTGCTAGTGGTCTCCATAACAGGGGCTACACCTTC. Translated: CASGLHNRGYTF.

The chain couples TRBV6-5 to TRBJ2-1; D is tentatively TRBD1 or TRBD2 (5 bases each). The CDR3 runs to 13 residues. Germline V gene data show CDR1 as MNHEY and CDR2 as SVGAGI. V was trimmed by 5 bases and J by 6 bases, leaving 11 bases between them. CDR3 nucleotides: TGTGCCAGCAGTCAACTAGGGGTCAATGAGCAGTTCTTC. It encodes CASSQLGVNEQFF.

The genes are TRBV28 and TRBJ1-1; TRBD1 matches at 9 bases. This CDR3 is 14 amino acids long. Looked up from germline, CDR1 is MDHEN and CDR2 is SYDVKM. V shed 6 bases, J shed 1 base, and the junction held 3 bases outside the gene matches. CDR3 amino acids: CASRTGGRNTEAFF. The CDR3 DNA follows: TGTGCCAGCAGGACAGGGGGACGGAACACTGAAGCTTTCTTT.

This clone has more than one count but fewer than ten. J is TRBJ1-1 and V is TRBV28; weak D call: TRBD1 (5 bases). The V gene lost 6 bases and the J gene lost 0 bases, with 14 bases spanning the gap. Germline V gives CDR1 MDHEN, CDR2 SYDVKM. The CDR3 spans 15 residues. The CDR3 DNA follows: TGTGCCAGCAGCCTCACTGACAGTATGAACACTGAAGCTTTCTTT. It specifies CASSLTDSMNTEAFF.

The CDR3, as DNA: TGTGCCAGCAGCGAAGTTATGCGGGAGTCCTTTGAGACCCAGTACTTC. It specifies CASSEVMRESFETQYF. The rearrangement uses TRBV9 and TRBJ2-5; TRBD2 matches at 7 bases. Per the germline V gene, CDR1 is SGDLS and CDR2 is YYNGEE. The CDR3 runs to 16 residues. V shed 3 bases and J 5 bases; nucleotides not matched to a gene: 13.

J is TRBJ2-5 and V is TRBV30; no firm D call. V was clipped by 3 bases and J by 2 bases, with 7 bases between them. The CDR3 length is 12 residues. Germline lookup yields CDR1 GTSNPN and CDR2 SVGIG (reference sequence). The CDR3 nucleotides are TGTGCCTGGAGGCGGCGACAAGAGACCCAGTACTTC. The encoded protein is CAWRRRQETQYF.

This clone has more than one count but fewer than ten. The chain couples TRBV6-6 to TRBJ1-4; weak D call: TRBD1 (6 bases). The CDR3 has 16 amino acids. The germline CDR1 and CDR2 sequences are MNHNY and SVGAGI (reference sequence). V was clipped by 2 bases and J by 8 bases, with 18 bases between them. DNA for the CDR3: TGTGCCAGCAGTTACACCCCAGTAAGGGGGTCCGAAAAACTGTTTTTT. It codes for CASSYTPVRGSEKLFF.

The chain joins TRBV5-1 to TRBJ1-5, with TRBD1 matching 7 bases. The CDR3 spans 15 residues. Unmatched junction bases numbered 3, after V lost 1 base and J lost 2 bases. The germline V gene has CDR1 SGHRS and CDR2 YFSETQ. CDR3 DNA sequence: TGCGCCAGCAGCTTGACAGGGGTGCGCAATCAGCCCCAGCATTTT. This sequence encodes CASSLTGVRNQPQHF.

There are a few counts of this clone. This rearrangement joins TRBV28 to TRBJ2-7, with D possibly being TRBD2 (5 bases). Germline V gene data show CDR1 as MDHEN and CDR2 as SYDVKM. V lost 2 bases and J lost 3, with 5 bases in between. The CDR3 has 12 amino acids. The CDR3 DNA is TGTGCCAGCAGTTTAACTAGCTACGAGCAGTACTTC. Protein: CASSLTSYEQYF.

This sequence joins TRBV5-6 and TRBJ1-1; D not certain. CDR1 and CDR2 (germline): SGHDT, YYEEEE. The CDR3 loop spans 16 amino acids. V lost 1 base and J lost 5, with 18 bases in between. The CDR3 region has the DNA TGTGCCAGCAGCTTGACTCTTGTTTTAGAAGAAACTGAAGCTTTCTTT. Encoded protein: CASSLTLVLEETEAFF. The variable domain in full, completed from reference TRBV5-6 and TRBJ1-1, reads DAGVTQSPTHLIKTRGQQVTLRCSPKSGHDTVSWYQQALGQGPQFIFQYYEEEERQRGNFPDRFSGHQFPNYSSELNVNALLLGDSALYLCASSLTLVLEETEAFFGQGTRLTVV.

This clone was seen once. A read error is the likely source, as a far larger clone sits one nucleotide away. This CDR3 is also generated by other DNA sequences in the sample. As DNA, the CDR3 is TGCGCCAGCAGCTTGGATGGACGGGAAGAGACCCAGTACTTC. Encoded protein: CASSLDGREETQYF. The V call is TRBV5-1, the J call TRBJ2-5; no firm D call. The ends were cut back, 0 bases at V and 3 bases at J, with 9 bases in the middle. From germline, CDR1 is SGHRS and CDR2 YFSETQ. CDR3 length: 14 amino acids.